This T cell receptor (beta chain) came from a study of blood T cell repertoires in COVID-19 (TCRdb year 2020). Some background on the complete study: The collaborator samples originated in the United States, Italy and Spain and spanned the acute and convalescent phases of COVID-19. The repertoires were released in a freely available public database meant as a resource for research on the immune response to SARS-CoV-2. Samples came from the ongoing ImmuneRACE study (first 160 participants) plus 1,254 subjects from 6 global collaborators. Where HLA class I and class II types were available, the types were taken from metadata supplied by the sample provider, not from assay-based typing. Deeply sampled blood TCRbeta repertoires from subjects exposed to, actively infected with, or recovered from COVID-19 were included in the dataset. The prospective study material was composed of cDNA or gDNA derived from T cells, B-cell-depleted T cells, or PBMCs. A de-identified subject ID, COVID-19 status, age in years and sex were almost always included in the sample metadata. The paper as a whole reports these results and caveats: How much clinical and demographic metadata was included differed by source and by participant, and the metadata was provided uncurated.

One collaborating source in Seattle enrolled patients during active infection and followed them longitudinally through the course of disease. Collaborating institutions collected whole blood in K2EDTA tubes following their own protocols. For TCRbeta analysis, collaborators shipped samples in one of three forms: frozen whole blood, isolated PBMCs, or DNA extracted from either of those sample types. Including cysteine and phenylalanine, the CDR3 has 15 amino acids. Kept here is only the CDR3 DNA, which spans 45 bases and is read in frame from base 1. According to the germline V gene, CDR1 reads SGHRS and CDR2 reads YFSETQ. V is cut back by 2 bases and J by 2 bases, with 4 bases in the junction unmatched. TCRbeta CDR3 regions were amplified from genomic DNA using the immunoSEQ Assay, a bias-controlled multiplex PCR. The original pipeline was this. The number of nucleated cells in each sample was estimated by amplification of reference gene primers within the assay. To quantify the absolute abundance of each unique TCRbeta CDR3 rearrangement, sequence reads were collapsed and filtered. Productive Simpson clonality was computed per sample as the square root of Simpson's diversity index over productive rearrangements. TCRdb limited this immuneACCESS table to in-frame rearrangements with V and J called. A share of clones is missing; checked studies link under half to unresolved V genes, and the rest is unexplained. The V and J calls and the clone size are those of that table, but D and trimming were determined from the DNA. A total of 200,000 to 300,000 clones appear in this sample, around 90% of them only once. Clones ranked in the top ten supply over 4% of the sample.

Only a few counts were recorded for this clone. Its antigen is unknown. No qualities accompany the bases; no much larger clone lies one base away. This receptor was identified in a woman in her sixties or seventies with COVID-19, enrolled during active disease. Sequenced material: peripheral blood. Rearrangement joined TRBV5-1 to TRBJ1-2, and TRBD1 aligns with 9 junction nucleotides. The CDR3 loop reads CASSLNRGPNYGYTF. The nucleotide sequence is TGCGCCAGCAGCTTAAACAGGGGGCCGAACTATGGCTACACCTTC.